These T cell receptor beta chains were read from a single sample in a study of technical replicates of blood from several donors. Here immunoSEQ multiplex PCR was the method, and the copy in TCRdb shows in-frame clones only, minus some. The sample has tens of thousands of clones, 96% seen once. Material: T cells isolated from PBMCs. The origin of the receptors is a human donor in good health. Each CDR3 is given with its conserved first and last residue. A D gene is named only where the DNA matches it firmly. The size entry is marked missing in some rows and otherwise reads once, few, many or a size class.

size | length | J | D | V | DNA | CDR3
NA | 13 | TRBJ2-7 | TRBD1 | TRBV19 | TGTGCCACCCGGGGACAGGGGGTTTACGAGCAGTACTTC | CATRGQGVYEQYF
NA | 12 | TRBJ2-7 | NA | TRBV18 | TGTGCCAGCTCACCCCAAGGACTCGAGCAGTACTTC | CASSPQGLEQYF
NA | 13 | TRBJ2-1 | NA | TRBV9 | TGTGCCAGCAGCTCAGAGGGCTTCAAAAGCCAGGTCTTC | CASSSEGFKSQVF
NA | 18 | TRBJ2-7 | TRBD2 | TRBV4-2 | TGTGCCAGCAGCCAAGATCTACTAGCGGGAGATATCTCCTACGAGCAGTACTTC | CASSQDLLAGDISYEQYF
once | 17 | TRBJ2-1 | NA | TRBV5-4 | TGTGCCAGCAGCCTACAGATGACATTCTCCTCCTACAATGAGCAGTTCTTC | CASSLQMTFSSYNEQFF
NA | 14 | TRBJ2-5 | NA | TRBV5-1 | TGCGCCAGCAGGATTGGCCCGGGGGAGGAGACCCAGTACTTC | CASRIGPGEETQYF
NA | 14 | TRBJ2-7 | TRBD2 | TRBV10-3 | TGTGCCATCAGCCCCGAGAGGACTAGTGAAGAGCAGTACTTC | CAISPERTSEEQYF
NA | 14 | TRBJ2-7 | NA | TRBV7-2 | TGTGCCAGCAGCTCGCACCGGAGCTCCTACGAGCAGTACTTC | CASSSHRSSYEQYF
NA | 13 | TRBJ2-7 | TRBD1 | TRBV5-6 | TGTGCCAGCAGCTTACAGGGGGCCTACGAGCAGTACTTC | CASSLQGAYEQYF
NA | 16 | TRBJ2-3 | TRBD1 | TRBV6-5 | TGTGCCAGCAGTTACTCGGACAGGGTCGACACAGATACGCAGTATTTT | CASSYSDRVDTDTQYF
NA | 15 | TRBJ2-1 | NA | TRBV4-1 | TGCGCCAGCAGCCCGTTGGCTTGGGGCGACAATGAGCAGTTCTTC | CASSPLAWGDNEQFF
NA | 13 | TRBJ2-5 | NA | TRBV7-8 | TGTGCCAGCACTGATTGGGACATAGAGACCCAGTACTTC | CASTDWDIETQYF
NA | 16 | TRBJ2-7 | NA | TRBV4-3 | TGCGCCAGCAGCCAAGATCCTGGACTTGACTCCTACGAGCAGTACTTC | CASSQDPGLDSYEQYF
NA | 15 | TRBJ1-3 | NA | TRBV28 | TGTGCCAGCAGTTCCGGGACACTCTCTGGAAACACCATATATTTT | CASSSGTLSGNTIYF
NA | 17 | TRBJ2-1 | TRBD2 | TRBV19 | TGTGCCAGTAGTATTTCCGGGACTAGCGGGAGACACAATGAGCAGTTCTTC | CASSISGTSGRHNEQFF
NA | 14 | TRBJ1-1 | NA | TRBV9 | TGTGCCAGCAGCGTAGGGCCCCGGAACACTGAAGCTTTCTTT | CASSVGPRNTEAFF
NA | 14 | TRBJ2-7 | NA | TRBV15 | TGTGCCACCAGCAGGACTAGGTCTCTTCACGAGCAGTACTTC | CATSRTRSLHEQYF
NA | 14 | TRBJ2-1 | TRBD2 | TRBV28 | TGTGCCAGCAGTTTCGCGGGGGAGCGGGATGAGCAGTTCTTC | CASSFAGERDEQFF
NA | 16 | TRBJ2-7 | NA | TRBV18 | TGTGCCAGCTCACCACGCTCTAGCGCTGCAAACTACGAGCAGTACTTC | CASSPRSSAANYEQYF
NA | 14 | TRBJ2-4 | NA | TRBV7-9 | TGTGCCAGCAGCTACATGGGACTTCAAAACATTCAGTACTTC | CASSYMGLQNIQYF
NA | 16 | TRBJ1-5 | TRBD1 | TRBV4-1 | TGCGCCAGCAGCCAAGTCCCCAGGGGGAGCAATCAGCCCCAGCATTTT | CASSQVPRGSNQPQHF
once | 17 | TRBJ2-1 | TRBD2 | TRBV4-1 | TGCGCCAGCAGCCACCGCACGGGACTAGAACTCCTCAATGAGCAGTTCTTC | CASSHRTGLELLNEQFF
few | 16 | TRBJ1-2 | NA | TRBV4-1 | TGCGCCAGCAGCCAAGTTGTCACAGGTTCGGGGGATGGCTACACCTTC | CASSQVVTGSGDGYTF
NA | 16 | TRBJ2-7 | TRBD2 | TRBV7-2 | TGTGCCAGCAGCTTTGAAAGTGTGGCGGGAGGGTACGAGCAGTACTTC | CASSFESVAGGYEQYF
NA | 14 | TRBJ2-5 | NA | TRBV7-9 | TGTGCCAGCAGCGCCGACCGGGAGCGGGAGACCCAGTACTTC | CASSADRERETQYF
NA | 16 | TRBJ2-7 | NA | TRBV7-9 | TGTGCCAGCAGTCAAAATAGCGGTTATCTCTCCTACGAGCAGTACTTC | CASSQNSGYLSYEQYF
NA | 14 | TRBJ2-3 | TRBD1 | TRBV28 | TGTGCCAGCAGTCCTCCAGGGGGCTATGATACGCAGTATTTT | CASSPPGGYDTQYF
NA | 12 | TRBJ2-3 | NA | TRBV10-3 | TGTGCCCAGGGGATGGGCACAGATACGCAGTATTTT | CAQGMGTDTQYF
NA | 12 | TRBJ2-1 | NA | TRBV2 | TGTGCCAGCAGTGCACAAAACAATGAGCAGTTCTTC | CASSAQNNEQFF
NA | 11 | TRBJ2-7 | NA | TRBV6-5 | TGTGCCAGCAGGCAGTCCTACGAGCAGTACTTC | CASRQSYEQYF
NA | 13 | TRBJ2-7 | NA | TRBV27 | TGTGCCAGCAGTATAGGACAGGGAGGGGAGCAGTACTTC | CASSIGQGGEQYF
NA | 13 | TRBJ1-4 | NA | TRBV5-1 | TGCGCCAGCAAGGGGGACGGAGATGAAAAACTGTTTTTT | CASKGDGDEKLFF
NA | 20 | TRBJ2-2 | NA | TRBV9 | TGTGCCAGCAGCTTCCTCCCCCCTCTACGGGAGATAGCGAACACCGGGGAGCTGTTTTTT | CASSFLPPLREIANTGELFF
NA | 14 | TRBJ1-2 | TRBD1 | TRBV7-9 | TGTGCCAGCAGCATCCTAGACAGGGGAGGGGGCTACACCTTC | CASSILDRGGGYTF
NA | 13 | TRBJ1-1 | TRBD1 | TRBV29-1 | TGCAGCGGTACGGGACAGGGTAACACTGAAGCTTTCTTT | CSGTGQGNTEAFF
NA | 15 | TRBJ2-3 | TRBD2 | TRBV6-5 | TGTGCCAGCAGTTACTCGGGGACTAGCGGGGGCACGCAGTATTTT | CASSYSGTSGGTQYF
few | 15 | TRBJ2-2 | NA | TRBV5-1 | TGCGCCAGCACACAGGAACAGGGGAACACCGGGGAGCTGTTTTTT | CASTQEQGNTGELFF
NA | 15 | TRBJ2-5 | NA | TRBV30 | TGTGCCTGGAGTGGTCTAGGTTTACTAAGTGAGACCCAGTACTTC | CAWSGLGLLSETQYF
NA | 14 | TRBJ1-4 | NA | TRBV6-5 | TGTGCCAGCAGGCAGTCCAGTATTAATGAAAAACTGTTTTTT | CASRQSSINEKLFF